Following are 19 T cell receptor beta chains from one sample sequenced in a study of shared clonotypes between healthy human individuals. TCRdb's table, derived via immunoSEQ multiplex PCR, lists solely in-frame clones and lacks some. The table records hundreds of thousands of clones, around two thirds of them present only once. The sample was memory CD4+ T cells sorted from blood. Sample subset: CD45RA-negative fraction. The receptor set was obtained from a woman aged 25 to 39 in good health.

The chain carries TRBV29-1 and TRBJ2-7; tentatively, D is TRBD2 (6 bases). The CDR3 spans 16 residues. Germline CDR1 reads SQVTM; CDR2 reads ANQGSEA. Trimming pared 4 bases from V and 2 bases from J, leaving 21 bases between. CDR3 nucleotides: TGCAGCGTTGCCGGCGGACTCGGACGGACTACCTACGAGCAGTACTTC. It codes for CSVAGGLGRTTYEQYF.

This chain connects TRBV7-2 to TRBJ2-3; D is uncertain. Germline V lookup: CDR1 SGHTA, CDR2 FQGNSA. This CDR3 has 13 residues. Trimming stripped 5 bases from V and 2 bases from J, with 8 bases between. CDR3 DNA: TGTGCCAGCAGCCTCTTGACCACAGATACGCAGTATTTT. This gives the protein CASSLLTTDTQYF. The full variable domain, rest sourced from reference TRBV7-2 and TRBJ2-3, is GAGVSQSPSNKVTEKGKDVELRCDPISGHTALYWYRQSLGQGLEFLIYFQGNSAPDKSGLPSDRFSAERTGGSVSTLTIQRTQQEDSAVYLCASSLLTTDTQYFGPGTRLTVL.

This clone was seen more than once but under ten times. J is TRBJ2-1 and V is TRBV29-1; D is possibly TRBD2 (6 bases). This CDR3 comprises 15 residues. Germline-derived CDR1 and CDR2 are SQVTM and ANQGSEA. V was trimmed by 8 bases and J by 5 bases, leaving 22 bases between them. CDR3 sequence: CSTLSGLLRNNEQFF. CDR3 DNA sequence: TGCAGCACCTTGTCGGGACTCCTCCGGAACAATGAGCAGTTCTTC.

This clone has a single count. The V gene is TRBV10-2, the J gene TRBJ2-7; D is unresolved. Trimming stripped 0 bases from V and 3 bases from J, with 9 bases between. The CDR3 totals 14 residues. Per germline, CDR1 WSHSY and CDR2 SAAADI. DNA for the CDR3: TGCGCCAGCAGTGAGTCGTCATCCGTCTACGAGCAGTACTTC. This codes for CASSESSSVYEQYF.

The chain joins TRBV5-1 to TRBJ2-1, with 8 bases lining up with TRBD1. There are 16 residues in the CDR3. The germline V gene encodes CDR1 SGHRS and CDR2 YFSETQ. V was clipped by 4 bases and J by 1 base; unmatched bases: 7. The CDR3, as DNA: TGCGCCAGCAGCCCCCGGACAGGGACTTCCTACAATGAGCAGTTCTTC. Its translation is CASSPRTGTSYNEQFF.

The chain joins TRBV5-8 to TRBJ1-5; possible D gene TRBD1, 6 bases. Trimming left V 6 bases short and J 0 bases short, with 19 bases between. The CDR3 extends over 17 amino acids. Germline CDR1 reads SGHTS; CDR2 reads YDEGEE. CDR3 region: CASNLWSGDLSNQPQHF. The CDR3 nucleotides are TGTGCCAGCAACCTCTGGTCAGGGGACCTTAGCAATCAGCCCCAGCATTTT.

This clone came up many times. The same CDR3 is also encoded by other DNA sequences in this sample. The CDR3 bases are TGCAGCGTTCCTGGAGGAGAGACCCAGTACTTC. It codes for CSVPGGETQYF. The J gene is TRBJ2-5, the V gene TRBV29-1; possibly TRBD2 for D (5 bases). CDR1 and CDR2 from the germline V gene are SQVTM and ANQGSEA. V lost 5 bases and J 4 bases, leaving 8 bases between the germline ends. The length of the CDR3 is 11 residues.

The rearrangement joins TRBV6-1 to TRBJ1-2, with 9 bases matching TRBD1. This CDR3 is built from 14 residues. CDR1 MNHNS and CDR2 SASEGT come from the germline V gene. V was clipped by 4 bases and J by 8 bases; unmatched bases: 8. The CDR3 is CASSGTGTGKGYTF. The DNA for the CDR3 is TGTGCCAGCAGTGGAACCGGGACAGGGAAAGGCTACACCTTC.

The V gene is TRBV6-4, the J gene TRBJ1-2, with 12 bases that match TRBD1. The ends lost 2 bases at V and 3 bases at J; junction bases unmatched: 1. The CDR3 totals 15 residues. CDR1 MRHNA and CDR2 SNTAGT come from the germline V gene. Written as DNA, the CDR3 is TGTGCCAGCAGTGACGGGACAGGGGGCGACTATGGCTACACCTTC. It codes for CASSDGTGGDYGYTF.

V gene TRBV7-9 combines with J gene TRBJ1-3, with unresolved D. CDR1 is SEHNR, CDR2 FQNEAQ, per germline (reference sequence). With 3 bases removed from V and 0 bases from J, the gap between germline ends came to 9 bases. CDR3 length: 15 residues. The CDR3 here is CASSLLGNSGNTIYF. CDR3 sequence (DNA): TGTGCCAGCAGCTTGTTGGGGAACTCTGGAAACACCATATATTTT.

V gene TRBV6-6 combines with J gene TRBJ1-5; D is uncertain. Per the germline V gene, CDR1 is MNHNY and CDR2 is SVGAGI (reference sequence). This CDR3 comprises 14 residues. With 2 bases removed from V and 4 bases from J, the gap between germline ends came to 9 bases. The CDR3 nucleotides read TGTGCCAGCAGTTACCCCGGTCCAAATCAGCCCCAGCATTTT. Protein: CASSYPGPNQPQHF.

The V gene is TRBV6-1, the J gene TRBJ1-5, with D maybe TRBD1 (5 bases). The CDR3 extends over 14 amino acids. Germline V CDR1 and CDR2: MNHNS, SASEGT. The V gene lost 3 bases and the J gene lost 5 bases, with 11 bases spanning the gap. Written as DNA, the CDR3 is TGTGCCAGCAGTGACCCGGACACCTATCAGCCCCAGCATTTT. Amino acid sequence: CASSDPDTYQPQHF.

The chain is built from TRBV18 and TRBJ2-7; TRBD1 agrees at 8 bases. The ends lost 5 bases at V and 3 bases at J; junction bases unmatched: 9. Germline-derived CDR1 and CDR2 are KGHSH and LQKENI. This CDR3 region has 15 residues. CDR3 region: CASSWTGTGIYEQYF. The CDR3 DNA reads TGTGCCAGCTCATGGACCGGGACAGGTATCTACGAGCAGTACTTC.

This clone was seen just once. This sequence joins TRBV30 and TRBJ2-1; D may correspond to TRBD1 or TRBD2 (5 bases each). The V and J ends lost 3 bases and 8 bases respectively, with 14 bases between them. Germline V lookup: CDR1 GTSNPN, CDR2 SVGIG (reference sequence). The CDR3 consists of 13 residues. The DNA for the CDR3 is TGTGCCTGGAGACCAGGGACGGTCTATGAGCAGTTCTTC. It specifies CAWRPGTVYEQFF.

The rearrangement links TRBV10-3 to TRBJ2-7; D possibly corresponds to TRBD1 (6 bases). The germline CDR1 and CDR2 sequences are ENHRY and SYGVKD. The CDR3 length is 13 residues. V was shortened by 9 bases and J by 0 bases, with 12 bases between the two germline ends. CDR3 amino acids: CAITGTSSYEQYF. The DNA of the CDR3 is TGTGCCATAACAGGGACGTCCTCCTACGAGCAGTACTTC.

This clone was detected only once. The rearrangement joins TRBV18 to TRBJ2-7, with D hard to call. The CDR3 runs 13 residues. From germline, CDR1 is KGHSH and CDR2 LQKENI. With 3 bases removed from V and 4 bases from J, the gap between germline ends came to 10 bases. CDR3 residues: CASSPQPGYEQYF. The DNA for the CDR3 is TGTGCCAGCTCACCCCAACCAGGTTACGAGCAGTACTTC.

This chain's CDR3 is CASSSGAGTAKNIQYF. CDR3 DNA sequence: TGTGCCAGCAGCTCTGGGGCGGGAACAGCCAAAAACATTCAGTACTTC. The chain is built from TRBV11-2 and TRBJ2-4; TRBD2 might be the D (6 bases). Trimming took off 4 bases at V and 0 bases at J, with 13 bases between the two ends. This CDR3 has 16 residues. Per the germline V gene, CDR1 is SGHAT and CDR2 is FQNNGV. The full variable domain, its missing parts supplied by reference TRBV11-2 and TRBJ2-4, is EAGVAQSPRYKIIEKRQSVAFWCNPISGHATLYWYQQILGQGPKLLIQFQNNGVVDDSQLPKDRFSAERLKGVDSTLKIQPAKLEDSAVYLCASSSGAGTAKNIQYFGAGTRLSVL.

The rearrangement links TRBV6-1 to TRBJ2-7; D remains ambiguous. Germline V gives CDR1 MNHNS, CDR2 SASEGT. This CDR3 contains 11 residues. Between the trimmed V and J ends, which lost 6 bases and 3 bases, there was a span of 6 bases. CDR3 bases: TGTGCCAGCAGCAAGAACTACGAGCAGTACTTC. Residues: CASSKNYEQYF.

The chain is built from TRBV15 and TRBJ1-1; D gene unclear. Trimming removed 0 bases from V and 1 base from J, with 6 bases in between. The CDR3 extends over 14 amino acids. Germline CDR1 LNHNV, CDR2 YYDKDF (reference sequence). The CDR3 loop is CATSREGPNTEAFF. The CDR3 coding sequence is TGTGCCACCAGCAGAGAGGGTCCGAACACTGAAGCTTTCTTT.